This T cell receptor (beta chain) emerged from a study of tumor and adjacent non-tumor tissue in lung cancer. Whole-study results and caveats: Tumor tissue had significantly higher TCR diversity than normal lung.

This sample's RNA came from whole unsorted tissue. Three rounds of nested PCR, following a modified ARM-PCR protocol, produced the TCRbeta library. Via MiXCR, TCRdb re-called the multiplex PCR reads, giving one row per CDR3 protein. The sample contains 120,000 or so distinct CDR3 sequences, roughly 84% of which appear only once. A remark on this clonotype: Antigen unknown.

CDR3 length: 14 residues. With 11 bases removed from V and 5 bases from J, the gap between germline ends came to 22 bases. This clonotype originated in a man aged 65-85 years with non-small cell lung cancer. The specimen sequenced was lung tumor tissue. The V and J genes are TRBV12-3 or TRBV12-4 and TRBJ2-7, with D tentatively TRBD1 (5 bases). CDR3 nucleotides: TGTGCCTGCAAACAGGCCCCATCCAACAACGAGCAGTACTTC. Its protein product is CACKQAPSNNEQYF.